The 11 T cell receptor beta chains given below trace back to one sample, sequenced in a study of T cells in Graves' hyperthyroidism and ophthalmopathy. TCR beta CDR3 region amplification was performed from RNA transcripts. First-round RT-PCR of the TCR CDR3 relied on the HTBI primer set. TCRdb reanalysed the multiplex PCR reads using MiXCR and keeps one entry per CDR3 protein. Here the sample spans about 350,000 distinct CDR3 sequences, approximately 15% being singletons. Sequencing was performed on blood. These receptors all come from a woman younger than 45 with Graves' hyperthyroidism.

This clonotype was detected many times. The J gene is TRBJ2-7, the V gene TRBV7-2; D may be TRBD1 (6 bases). Germline V CDR1 and CDR2: SGHTA, FQGNSA. Trimming shortened V by 5 bases and J by 0 bases, and 11 bases separated the two germline ends. The CDR3 contains 14 residues. The CDR3 protein is CASSLDRFSYEQYF. CDR3 bases: TGTGCCAGCAGCCTAGACAGGTTCTCCTACGAGCAGTACTTC.

This clonotype was counted between two and nine times. The V gene is TRBV6-2 or TRBV6-3, the J gene TRBJ2-1; 14 positions match TRBD2. The germline CDR1 and CDR2 sequences are MNHEY and SVGEGT. The CDR3 has 18 residues. J lost 8 bases, V lost 6 bases, and 15 bases had no gene match. CDR3 residues: CASSGTSGRPWGMDEQFF. DNA of the CDR3: TGTGCCAGCAGCGGGACTAGCGGGAGACCTTGGGGTATGGATGAGCAGTTCTTC.

This clonotype was observed at least ten times. V is TRBV2 and J is TRBJ2-7; perhaps D is TRBD1 or TRBD2 (5 bases each). Trimming removed 6 bases at V and 1 base at J, with 10 bases between. The CDR3 sequence is 13 residues long. Germline CDR1 and CDR2: SNHLY and FYNNEI. CDR3 protein: CASRRGISYEQYF. In DNA form, the CDR3 reads TGTGCCAGCAGGAGGGGTATTTCCTACGAGCAGTACTTC.

Ten or more counts support this clonotype. The gene calls are TRBV10-3 and TRBJ2-3; 10 bases line up with TRBD2. This CDR3 has 17 residues. CDR1 is ENHRY, CDR2 SYGVKD, per germline. The ends lost 3 bases at V and 2 bases at J; junction bases unmatched: 8. For the CDR3, the DNA is TGTGCCATCAGTGACATCCCTCTAGCGGGAGTCACAGATACGCAGTATTTT. Protein product: CAISDIPLAGVTDTQYF.

Ten or more counts support this clonotype. This chain uses TRBV2 with TRBJ2-1, with D possibly matching TRBD1 (5 bases). The CDR3 has 13 amino acids. Germline CDR1 SNHLY, CDR2 FYNNEI. Trimming cost V 8 bases and J 3 bases, with 11 bases left between them. The CDR3 region is CASRFDSYNEQFF. The DNA of the CDR3 is TGTGCCAGCCGATTCGACAGCTACAATGAGCAGTTCTTC. The whole variable domain, filled in from reference TRBV2 and TRBJ2-1, reads EPEVTQTPSHQVTQMGQEVILRCVPISNHLYFYWYRQILGQKVEFLVSFYNNEISEKSEIFDDQFSVERPDGSNFTLKIRSTKLEDSAMYFCASRFDSYNEQFFGPGTRLTVL.

The rearrangement links TRBV7-9 to TRBJ1-5; D ambiguous. The CDR3 runs 12 residues. CDR1 and CDR2 from the germline V gene are SEHNR and FQNEAQ (reference sequence). The V end was cut by 1 base, the J end by 10 bases, with 8 bases between. The CDR3 region is CASSLVDSPQHF. The CDR3 region has the DNA TGTGCCAGCAGCTTAGTGGATAGTCCCCAGCATTTT.

This clonotype was observed a few times. A read error is possible here, since a much larger clone lies one base away. V and J are TRBV28 and TRBJ2-3; no clear D gene. Germline V CDR1 and CDR2: MDHEN, SYDVKM. The CDR3 covers 13 residues. CDR3 coding DNA: TGTGTCAGCAGCCCGTCGGGCCGTCTGGGGCAGTATTTT. Amino acid sequence: CVSSPSGRLGQYF.

This clonotype was seen repeatedly, ten times or more. The rearrangement uses TRBV12-3 or TRBV12-4 and TRBJ1-3, with unresolved D. V shed 7 bases and J shed 1 base, with 5 bases lying between them. The CDR3 covers 12 residues. CDR3 residues: CASTGSGNTIYF. CDR3 DNA: TGTGCCAGCACCGGATCTGGAAACACCATATATTTT.

This clonotype has a count of ten or more. V gene TRBV28 combines with J gene TRBJ2-7, with 10 bases aligning to TRBD2. There are 13 residues in the CDR3. V lost 6 bases and J lost 3; bases outside the gene matches: 2. Per germline, CDR1 MDHEN and CDR2 SYDVKM. CDR3 sequence reads: CASRVAGGYEQYF. The CDR3 DNA follows: TGTGCCAGCAGGGTAGCGGGAGGCTACGAGCAGTACTTC. The full variable domain, completed using reference TRBV28 and TRBJ2-7, is DVKVTQSSRYLVKRTGEKVFLECVQDMDHENMFWYRQDPGLGLRLIYFSYDVKMKEKGDIPEGYSVSREKKERFSLILESASTNQTSMYLCASRVAGGYEQYFGPGTRLTVT.

This clonotype appeared many times. This rearrangement joins TRBV27 to TRBJ1-5; no reliable D call. CDR3 length: 14 amino acids. Germline CDR1 reads MNHEY; CDR2 reads SMNVEV (reference sequence). V shed 6 bases and J shed 1 base, with 10 bases lying between them. CDR3 region: CASSYGRSNQPQHF. CDR3 sequence (DNA): TGTGCCAGCAGCTACGGACGAAGCAATCAGCCCCAGCATTTT.

The table lists this clonotype with many counts. The chain carries TRBV12-3 or TRBV12-4 and TRBJ2-7, with 7 positions matching TRBD2. CDR3 length: 11 residues. V lost 3 bases to trimming and J lost 7 bases; unmatched junction nucleotides: 0. CDR3: CASSFGGEQYF. The CDR3 DNA is TGTGCCAGCAGTTTCGGGGGGGAGCAGTACTTC.